This TCR beta chain derives from a study of blood T cells in healthy people across ages. Broader study findings: The study found TCR beta diversity correlated strongly with naive T cell percentage. Whereas aged donors had fewer naive CD4+ cells, long-lived donors had more of them and higher diversity. There was no known CMV status for donors, so expanded clonotype changes were possibly confounded.

Primers used in a second PCR of about 7 to 12 cycles were a sample-barcoded 5' primer and a J-beta primer mix. One entry per CDR3 protein results from TCRdb running MiXCR on the 5' RACE reads. This sample carries some 920,000 distinct CDR3 sequences, about 53% of them seen once, and the ten largest clones take about a fifth. V shed 6 bases, J shed 4 bases, and the junction held 9 bases outside the gene matches. The CDR3 runs 15 residues. Germline V gene sequence: CDR1 SGHTA, CDR2 FQGNSA. A few counts support this clonotype. The antigen is undetermined. Every participating donor contributed approximately 10 milliliters of peripheral blood through a draw.

Input material: blood. This rearrangement joins TRBV7-2 to TRBJ1-5, with 7 positions matching TRBD1. The source of this sequence is a woman in her fifties or sixties in good health. The CDR3 region has the DNA TGTGCCAGCAGTGCTACAGGGGTCGTGAATCAGCCCCAGCATTTT. Its protein is CASSATGVVNQPQHF.